This T cell receptor beta chain was identified during a study of graft-versus-host responses after intestinal transplantation. Study at large: Transplant types were multivisceral, liver-intestinal, or isolated intestinal. Anti-thymocyte globulin induction was given to all recipients, followed by tacrolimus and steroids for about 3 years.

This table comes from immunoSEQ multiplex PCR, and its TCRdb copy is limited to in-frame clones, with some not included. The profile shows tens of thousands of clones, over 85% of them singletons. Turning to this clone: Its antigen is not known.

In germline, CDR1 is MDHEN, CDR2 SYDVKM. Deletions cut 3 bases from V and 6 bases from J, with 6 bases between. The CDR3 runs to 11 residues. Findings of the study overall: Early post-transplant falls in HvG clones accompanied the peak levels of circulating GvH clones. GvH clones were found in recipient marrow; some appeared first in ileum or blood.

This receptor was taken from a human patient who received an intestinal transplant, so some T cells may come from the graft donor. This specimen was PBMCs, taken 16 days after intestinal transplant. This chain joins TRBV28 and TRBJ2-7, with a weak D call TRBD2 (6 bases). The CDR3 is CASSFGGEQYF. The CDR3 nucleotides read TGTGCCAGCAGTTTCGGGGGCGAGCAGTACTTC.